The clone carrying this T cell receptor beta chain occurred a few times. The data were taken from a study of T cells after posttransplantation cyclophosphamide. The data were produced by immunoSEQ multiplex PCR, yet TCRdb's version contains in-frame clones alone and is incomplete. The data show 40,000 to 60,000 clones, with none appearing a single time. Germline V CDR1 and CDR2: SGHNT, YYREEE (reference sequence). The CDR3 is 16 residues long. V dropped 4 bases and J dropped 6; count of bases not matched to a gene: 8. The TCR originated in a man aged 35-49 years in good health, CMV-negative, and a related stem cell transplant donor. Sequencing used PBMCs. The chain joins TRBV5-4 to TRBJ1-6, with 9 nucleotides matching TRBD1. CDR3 nucleotides: TGTGCCAGCAGCATTCCCGGGACAGGGAGTAATTCACCCCTCCACTTT. This gives the protein CASSIPGTGSNSPLHF.